These 28 T cell receptor beta chains were sequenced from one sample in a study of blood T cell repertoires in COVID-19. Only in-frame clones appear in the TCRdb table, and some are missing; sequencing was by immunoSEQ multiplex PCR. The sample holds over 55,000 clones; roughly four fifths are singletons and the top ten take roughly a tenth. The sequenced sample consisted of peripheral blood. These receptor sequences come from a man aged 80 or over with COVID-19, enrolled during active disease.

The chain carries TRBV30 and TRBJ2-1; 9 bases are shared with TRBD2. The CDR3 has 13 residues. CDR1 and CDR2 from the germline V gene are GTSNPN and SVGIG (reference sequence). The CDR3 DNA reads TGTGCTGGTAGGGCGGGAGGGCTCGGTGAGCAGTTCTTC. Translating gives CAGRAGGLGEQFF.

The chain is built from TRBV5-4 and TRBJ1-2; tentatively, D is TRBD1 (5 bases). CDR3 length: 13 residues. Germline loops: CDR1 SGHNT, CDR2 YYREEE (reference sequence). The germline V and J ends were trimmed by 2 bases and 6 bases, with 11 bases remaining between them. CDR3 coding DNA: TGTGCCAGCAGCTTCGGGGGGACGGATGGCTACACCTTC. This sequence encodes CASSFGGTDGYTF.

This clone showed up just a few times. The chain recombines TRBV6-5 with TRBJ1-2; no clear D gene. V lost 6 bases and J lost 13, with 24 bases in between. This CDR3 spans 14 amino acids. The V gene's germline CDR1 is MNHEY and CDR2 SVGAGI. The CDR3 reads CASSFETGFALLTF. In nucleotides, the CDR3 is TGTGCCAGCAGCTTCGAAACGGGGTTTGCATTGCTCACCTTC.

The chain couples TRBV19 to TRBJ1-6, with D possibly matching TRBD1 (5 bases). Trimming cost V 3 bases and J 6 bases, with 12 bases left between them. The germline V gene has CDR1 LNHDA and CDR2 SQIVND (reference sequence). The CDR3 extends over 15 amino acids. In nucleotides, the CDR3 is TGTGCCAGTAGTATGTCTAGGGGTGGTAATTCACCCCTCCACTTT. This translates into CASSMSRGGNSPLHF.

The chain couples TRBV4-1 to TRBJ1-2; D is uncertain. The CDR3 consists of 13 residues. Germline V gene data show CDR1 as MGHRA and CDR2 as YSYEKL. V gave up 3 bases and J gave up 4 bases, with 9 bases separating them. CDR3 sequence (DNA): TGCGCCAGCAGCCAGCTAGGTGTCTATGGCTACACCTTC. This sequence encodes CASSQLGVYGYTF.

V gene TRBV7-2 combines with J gene TRBJ1-1; D may be TRBD1 (5 bases). V lost 5 bases, J lost 2 bases, and 15 bases lay in between. The germline V gene encodes CDR1 SGHTA and CDR2 FQGNSA. This CDR3 region has 15 residues. This CDR3 is CASSPRTPRNTEAFF. DNA of the CDR3: TGTGCCAGCAGCCCCCGGACACCCAGAAACACTGAAGCTTTCTTT.

This clone was observed a handful of times. V gene TRBV19 combines with J gene TRBJ2-5; no clear D gene. The CDR3 has 15 residues. Trimming shortened V by 5 bases and J by 1 base, and 14 bases separated the two germline ends. Per germline, CDR1 LNHDA and CDR2 SQIVND (reference sequence). CDR3 amino acids: CASSYRQAFQETQYF. The CDR3 DNA follows: TGTGCCAGTAGTTATCGGCAGGCCTTCCAAGAGACCCAGTACTTC.

The table lists this clone with a count of one. This chain links TRBV24-1 with TRBJ2-7, with 8 bases identical to TRBD1. The CDR3 consists of 16 residues. V lost 3 bases, J lost 2 bases, and 8 bases stayed unmatched. The germline gives CDR1 KGHDR, CDR2 SFDVKD. CDR3 sequence reads: CATSDEKRQGTYEQYF. The CDR3 region has the DNA TGTGCCACCAGTGATGAGAAGAGACAGGGGACCTACGAGCAGTACTTC.

The chain couples TRBV12-3 or TRBV12-4 to TRBJ2-5; no firm D call. Trimming cost V 5 bases and J 9 bases, with 10 bases left between them. The CDR3 spans 11 residues. The CDR3 DNA reads TGTGCCAGCAGTAATAGCCTCCCCCAGTACTTC. Translating it yields CASSNSLPQYF.

The chain couples TRBV5-4 to TRBJ2-7; tentatively, D is TRBD1 (6 bases). Germline V CDR1 and CDR2: SGHNT, YYREEE (reference sequence). V lost 0 bases, J lost 3 bases, and 7 bases lay in between. This CDR3 region has 13 residues. CDR3 DNA: TGTGCCAGCAGCTTGGACAGGGTCTACGAGCAGTACTTC. Encoded protein: CASSLDRVYEQYF.

This chain connects TRBV21-1 to TRBJ2-7; the DNA was not compared with TRBD1, the D call given in the table. TRBV21-1 is marked as a pseudogene. CDR3 length equals 14 residues. CDR3 in DNA: TGTGCCAGCAGCAACGGGACAGGGTTCTACGAGCAGTACGTC. It translates to CASSNGTGFYEQYV.

CDR3 residues: CASGKFAGSYEQYV. The CDR3 nucleotides read TGCGCCAGCGGGAAATTTGCGGGCTCCTACGAGCAGTACGTC. The chain employs TRBV10-2 and TRBJ2-7; tentative D call: TRBD2 (5 bases). Germline V lookup: CDR1 WSHSY, CDR2 SAAADI. This CDR3 spans 14 amino acids. Trimming shortened V by 8 bases and J by 0 bases, and 14 bases separated the two germline ends.

This chain connects TRBV5-4 to TRBJ2-2, with D unclear. The ends were cut back, 0 bases at V and 1 base at J, with 4 bases in the middle. The CDR3 sequence is 14 residues long. Looked up from germline, CDR1 is SGHNT and CDR2 is YYREEE (reference sequence). CDR3 sequence reads: CASSLDRNTGELFF. Here the CDR3 DNA reads TGTGCCAGCAGCTTGGACAGGAACACCGGGGAGCTGTTTTTT. Supplemented by reference TRBV5-4 and TRBJ2-2, the full variable domain reads ETGVTQSPTHLIKTRGQQVTLRCSSQSGHNTVSWYQQALGQGPQFIFQYYREEENGRGNFPPRFSGLQFPNYSSELNVNALELDDSALYLCASSLDRNTGELFFGEGSRLTVL.

This rearrangement joins TRBV14 to TRBJ1-1, with D perhaps TRBD1 (6 bases). CDR3 length: 15 amino acids. V dropped 1 base and J dropped 1 base, with 10 bases sitting between them. CDR1 is SGHDN, CDR2 FVKESK, per germline. The CDR3 is CASSQGVGANTEAFF. The CDR3 nucleotides read TGTGCCAGCAGCCAAGGGGTGGGGGCGAACACTGAAGCTTTCTTT.

The chain is built from TRBV4-3 and TRBJ1-6; D is ambiguous. The length of the CDR3 is 14 residues. Trimming took off 2 bases at V and 7 bases at J, with 9 bases between the two ends. The V gene's germline CDR1 is LGHNA and CDR2 YSLEER. The CDR3 DNA reads as TGCGCCAGCAGCCAACGAGCGAGGAATTCACCCCTCCACTTT. Amino acids: CASSQRARNSPLHF.

J is TRBJ1-5 and V is TRBV5-1; D not resolved. The germline V gene has CDR1 SGHRS and CDR2 YFSETQ. With 0 bases removed from V and 4 bases from J, the gap between germline ends came to 5 bases. This CDR3 has 13 residues. CDR3 coding DNA: TGCGCCAGCAGCTTGGCGGGAAATCAGCCCCAGCATTTT. It yields the protein CASSLAGNQPQHF.

The count of this clone is one. V and J are TRBV19 and TRBJ1-2, with TRBD1 identical over 8 bases. The trim removed 6 bases at V and 4 bases at J, leaving 10 bases unmatched. The CDR3 length is 15 residues. Germline lookup yields CDR1 LNHDA and CDR2 SQIVND (reference sequence). The CDR3 sequence: CASSPPDRVSYGYTF. The DNA for the CDR3 is TGTGCCAGTAGCCCCCCGGACAGGGTGAGCTATGGCTACACCTTC.

The rearrangement joins TRBV14 to TRBJ2-1, with TRBD1 matching over 7 bases. CDR3 length: 17 amino acids. Germline CDR1 SGHDN, CDR2 FVKESK. V lost 3 bases to trimming and J lost 7 bases; unmatched junction nucleotides: 15. DNA for the CDR3: TGTGCCAGCAGCCAGTCGAGTTTCTGGGACAGCAAAAATGAGCAGTTCTTC. Protein: CASSQSSFWDSKNEQFF. Full variable domain (rest looked up from reference TRBV14 and TRBJ2-1): EAGVTQFPSHSVIEKGQTVTLRCDPISGHDNLYWYRRVMGKEIKFLLHFVKESKQDESGMPNNRFLAERTGGTYSTLKVQPAELEDSGVYFCASSQSSFWDSKNEQFFGPGTRLTVL.

CDR3 DNA sequence: TGTGCCAGCAGCTGGGGAGGGGGAACTGAAGCTTTCTTT. Amino acid sequence: CASSWGGGTEAFF. The chain combines TRBV12-3 or TRBV12-4 with TRBJ1-1; possibly TRBD1 for D (6 bases). The CDR3 consists of 13 residues. Deletions cut 6 bases from V and 5 bases from J, with 13 bases between.

The rearrangement joins TRBV3-1 (or the pseudogene TRBV3-2) to TRBJ2-7; TRBD1 aligns across 10 bases. CDR3 length equals 15 residues. The trim removed 4 bases at V and 1 base at J, leaving 4 bases unmatched. In germline, CDR1 is LGHDT, CDR2 YNNKEL (reference sequence). Here the CDR3 reads CASSPTGGASYEQYV. DNA of the CDR3: TGTGCCAGCAGCCCGACAGGGGGCGCTTCCTACGAGCAGTACGTC.

The chain joins TRBV18 to TRBJ1-2; possibly TRBD1 for D (6 bases). CDR1 and CDR2 (germline): KGHSH, LQKENI. The CDR3 is 15 amino acids. V shed 3 bases and J shed 9 bases, with 20 bases lying between them. The CDR3 nucleotides read TGTGCCAGCTCACCCCGGGATAGCCAGGGGATCAGCTACACCTTC. Translation gives CASSPRDSQGISYTF.

V gene TRBV29-1 combines with J gene TRBJ1-1, with 10 bases matching TRBD1. CDR1 is SQVTM, CDR2 ANQGSEA, per germline. The CDR3 sequence is 15 residues long. The V segment lost 5 bases and the J segment 6 bases; nucleotides outside the gene matches: 12. DNA of the CDR3: TGCAGCGTTTGGGACAGGGGCACTATTAGGGCTGAAGCTTTCTTT. This gives the protein CSVWDRGTIRAEAFF.

The CDR3 spells CASSAGGGGSNTEAFF. The DNA for the CDR3 is TGTGCCAGCAGCGCTGGTGGGGGGGGTTCGAACACTGAAGCTTTCTTT. The chain uses TRBV9 and TRBJ1-1; D is possibly TRBD1 (5 bases). The CDR3 is 16 amino acids. Germline CDR1 and CDR2: SGDLS and YYNGEE. Trimming removed 3 bases from V and 1 base from J, with 16 bases in between.

The CDR3 nucleotides read TGTGCCAGCAGCTTATTGGGCAGGGTCAATCAGCCCCAGCATTTT. It yields the protein CASSLLGRVNQPQHF. The chain recombines TRBV7-2 with TRBJ1-5, with a weak D call TRBD1 (5 bases). This CDR3 region has 15 residues. Germline V gives CDR1 SGHTA, CDR2 FQGNSA. V was trimmed by 2 bases and J by 3 bases, leaving 11 bases between them.

In its sample, this clone was seen once. The CDR3 DNA reads TGTGCCAGCAGCGAGGACAGGAACACTGAAGCTTTCTTT. It yields the protein CASSEDRNTEAFF. This chain uses TRBV11-2 with TRBJ1-1, with TRBD1 as a possible D gene (6 bases). Germline assignment: CDR1 SGHAT and CDR2 FQNNGV. The CDR3 consists of 13 residues. V was pared by 5 bases and J by 1 base, with 8 bases between.

The chain employs TRBV27 and TRBJ1-4; 12 nucleotides align to TRBD1. CDR3 size: 14 residues. Germline V gene data show CDR1 as MNHEY and CDR2 as SMNVEV (reference sequence). V dropped 6 bases and J dropped 7; count of bases not matched to a gene: 3. The CDR3 DNA is TGTGCCAGCAGCGGGACAGGGGGCGGTGAAAAACTGTTTTTT. Amino acid sequence: CASSGTGGGEKLFF.

V is TRBV27 and J is TRBJ1-2, with 7 bases lining up with TRBD1. CDR1 is MNHEY, CDR2 SMNVEV, per germline (reference sequence). The CDR3 loop spans 13 amino acids. Losses at the gene ends were 5 bases for V and 4 bases for J; bases not matched to a gene: 4. CDR3 nucleotide sequence: TGTGCCAGCAGTCTCCGGGACAGCTATGGCTACACCTTC. Residues: CASSLRDSYGYTF.

The chain joins TRBV23-1 to TRBJ2-7; 10 bases are shared with TRBD1. TRBV23-1 is an open reading frame whose function is uncertain. J gave up 3 bases and V 10 bases, and 12 bases lay outside the gene matches. The CDR3 extends over 15 amino acids. Written as DNA, the CDR3 is TGCGCCAACCCCCCACCTTGGACAGGGGGCTACGAGCAGTACGTC. As protein: CANPPPWTGGYEQYV.